This T cell receptor (beta chain) was captured by sequencing in a study of sequential checkpoint blockade in melanoma (dated by TCRdb to the late 2010s). For context, the study as a whole: Patients were randomized 1:1 to first-line nivolumab followed by ipilimumab (arm A) or ipilimumab followed by nivolumab (arm B). Maintenance nivolumab came after each of the two trial sequences. On the study overall, not on this receptor specifically: Validation of the response-prediction model combining TCR metrics and mutation burden is needed in larger, independent patient cohorts.

TCRbeta CDR3 regions were immunosequenced from genomic DNA with the immunoSEQ Assay. Prior to high-throughput sequencing, genomic DNA was amplified by bias-controlled multiplex PCR. The authors' analysis ran thus. To quantify the absolute abundance of each unique TCRbeta CDR3 region, the sequences were collapsed and filtered. Clonality was defined as 1 minus Pielou's evenness and was calculated using productive rearrangements only. A previously published method was used to identify clones whose frequencies were significantly greater in on-treatment samples than in baseline samples. TCRdb took over this immuneACCESS table, retaining in-frame rearrangements with V and J assigned. Such tables are incomplete; in checked studies, under half of the missing clones stem from an unresolved V gene, and the remainder is unexplained. That table supplies the V and J calls and clone size; D and trimming were determined from the DNA. Recorded for this sample are some 30,000 clones; approximately 86% of them occurred a single time. 20% to 25% of the sample lies in the top ten.

The sample's treatment or condition label, decoded: randomized to nivolumab then ipilimumab (arm A) or the reverse (arm B). None of the trial patients had been given prior DNA-damaging chemotherapy. Live CD3+CD8+ cells negative for CD19 and CD56 were sorted from thawed PBMCs on a FACS Aria II flow cytometer. The samples were obtained from melanoma patients enrolled in CheckMate 064, an open-label, randomized phase II trial testing sequential checkpoint blockade. Peripheral blood mononuclear cells were obtained through leukapheresis, purified using Ficoll-Paque, and frozen in human serum containing roughly 10% DMSO. Right after sorting, the blood CD3+CD8+ cells were verified to be >98% pure, and DNA extraction followed. With respect to this clone: Its antigen remains unidentified. No much larger clone is present one base from it, and per-base qualities are unavailable.

Reading the germline V gene (reference sequence) gives CDR1 SEHNR and CDR2 FQNEAQ. From cysteine to phenylalanine, the CDR3 is 16 amino acids long. Solely the CDR3 DNA is kept, with 48 bases framed from the first base. The germline V and J ends show losses of 4 bases and 7 bases respectively, and no gene match explains 10 bases of the junction. The chain is made from TRBV7-9 and TRBJ2-3, and 11 junction bases match TRBD1. This TCR derives from a human donor with melanoma. Sequences were derived from CD8+ T cells sorted from blood (inferred from file names), sampled from a patient given nivolumab and ipilimumab in sequence. The bases read TGTGCCAGCAGCTCTGGACAGGGGGCTAGACTTTATACGCAGTATTTT. Protein translation: CASSSGQGARLYTQYF.